Sequencing of this T cell receptor beta chain was carried out in a study of cytomegalovirus exposure and HLA in healthy donors. Across the whole study: HLA-typed donors contributed approximately 92 million unique TCRs, which were held in an early data release.

The study ran its PCR with 60 Vbeta and 13 Jbeta primers. Clones were sequenced by immunoSEQ multiplex PCR, and TCRdb holds only the in-frame ones, with some missing. The sample has approximately 300,000 clones; about 83% are singletons. This clone has just one count. The receptor's source is a middle-aged woman in good health and CMV-seropositive. Sequencing was performed on PBMCs.

CDR3 coding DNA: TGCACCGGGACTATCCAAGAGACCCAGTACTTC. Translating it yields CTGTIQETQYF. The rearrangement uses TRBV20-1 and TRBJ2-5, with 7 positions matching TRBD2. This CDR3 has 11 residues. Germline V gene sequence: CDR1 DFQATT, CDR2 SNEGSKA (reference sequence).